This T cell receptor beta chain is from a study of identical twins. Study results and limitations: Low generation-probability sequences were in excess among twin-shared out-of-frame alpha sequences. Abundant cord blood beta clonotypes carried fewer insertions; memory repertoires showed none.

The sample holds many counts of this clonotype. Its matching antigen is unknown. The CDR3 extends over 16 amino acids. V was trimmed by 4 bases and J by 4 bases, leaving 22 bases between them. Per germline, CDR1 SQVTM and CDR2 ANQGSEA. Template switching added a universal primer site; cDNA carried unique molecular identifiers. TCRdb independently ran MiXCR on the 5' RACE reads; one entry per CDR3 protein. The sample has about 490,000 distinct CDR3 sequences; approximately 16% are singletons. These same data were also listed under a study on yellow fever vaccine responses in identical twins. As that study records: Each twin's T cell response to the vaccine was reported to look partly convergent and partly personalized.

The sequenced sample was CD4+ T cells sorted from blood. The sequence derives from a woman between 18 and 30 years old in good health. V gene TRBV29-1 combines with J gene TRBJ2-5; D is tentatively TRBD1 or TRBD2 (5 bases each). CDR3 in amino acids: CSVASPGRSHRETQYF. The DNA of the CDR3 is TGCAGCGTTGCTTCTCCGGGGCGATCCCACCGAGAGACCCAGTACTTC.